Below are 27 T cell receptor beta chains sequenced from a single sample in a study of cytomegalovirus exposure and HLA in healthy donors. The protocol was immunoSEQ multiplex PCR, while the TCRdb copy is restricted to in-frame clones and leaves out a portion. This sample has about 150,000 clones; about 95% occur once, and the top ten carry about 1.7%. The sample taken for sequencing was PBMCs. The receptors were sampled from a man aged 18-30 years in good health and CMV-seropositive.

The chain couples TRBV19 to TRBJ2-7; 7 nucleotides line up with TRBD2. The CDR3 runs to 15 residues. Looked up from germline, CDR1 is LNHDA and CDR2 is SQIVND (reference sequence). Unmatched junction bases numbered 5, after V lost 3 bases and J lost 0 bases. The DNA of the CDR3 is TGTGCCAGTAGTATTGGGCGGGGGTTCTCCTACGAGCAGTACTTC. It is translated as CASSIGRGFSYEQYF. Based on the CDR3 plus reference TRBV19 and TRBJ2-7, the full variable domain is DGGITQSPKYLFRKEGQNVTLSCEQNLNHDAMYWYRQDPGQGLRLIYYSQIVNDFQKGDIAEGYSVSREKKESFPLTVTSAQKNPTAFYLCASSIGRGFSYEQYFGPGTRLTVT.

In regard to this clone: The limits of the CDR3 on the DNA are not certain, so only TCRdb's listed CDR3 is given. The chain employs TRBV27 and TRBJ1-4; TRBD1, the table's D call, lacks a check against the DNA. The CDR3 extends over 15 residues, inclusive of both ends. The germline V gene has CDR1 MNHEY and CDR2 SMNVEV (reference sequence). The CDR3 loop is CASSSSDRGNEKLFF.

The J gene is TRBJ2-7, the V gene TRBV5-6; D is possibly TRBD1 (5 bases). There are 13 residues in the CDR3. V lost 0 bases, J lost 6 bases, and 10 bases lay in between. CDR1 and CDR2 from the germline V gene are SGHDT and YYEEEE. CDR3 sequence reads: CASSLGQGGEQYF. CDR3 DNA: TGTGCCAGCAGCTTGGGTCAGGGCGGCGAGCAGTACTTC.

The chain combines TRBV5-1 with TRBJ2-3; D gene ambiguous. Germline V gene lookup returns CDR1 SGHRS and CDR2 YFSETQ. This CDR3 has 12 amino acids. V lost 2 bases to trimming and J lost 5 bases, with 6 bases between them. CDR3 protein: CASSFSVDTQYF. The CDR3 coding sequence is TGCGCCAGCAGCTTCTCCGTAGATACGCAGTATTTT.

The chain recombines TRBV6-5 with TRBJ1-1, with a tentative D call TRBD1 (5 bases). Germline values: CDR1 MNHEY, CDR2 SVGAGI. The CDR3 contains 13 residues. V lost 6 bases, J lost 4 bases, and 12 bases lay in between. The CDR3 reads CASRGGEVTEAFF. The CDR3 DNA sequence: TGTGCCAGCAGGGGGGGGGAGGTCACTGAAGCTTTCTTT.

This chain connects TRBV28 to TRBJ2-7; D is unclear. Deletions cut 6 bases from V and 2 bases from J, with 14 bases between. The germline V gene encodes CDR1 MDHEN and CDR2 SYDVKM. This CDR3 contains 14 residues. CDR3 nucleotides: TGTGCCAGCAGCTCCCCCGCCGGTCCCTACGAGCAGTACTTC. Translating gives CASSSPAGPYEQYF.

The rearrangement links TRBV2 to TRBJ2-2, with TRBD1 matching 8 bases. The junction had 5 bases not matched to a gene; V was cut back by 5 bases and J by 3 bases. CDR3 length: 15 residues. Per the germline V gene, CDR1 is SNHLY and CDR2 is FYNNEI. The CDR3 DNA is TGTGCCAGCAGTCCCCGACAGGGGCACACCGGGGAGCTGTTTTTT. Amino acids: CASSPRQGHTGELFF.

Turning to this clone: Additional DNA sequences in this sample encode the identical CDR3. J is TRBJ2-1 and V is TRBV7-2; D is unresolved. The V and J ends lost 4 bases and 4 bases respectively, with 8 bases between them. This CDR3 spans 13 amino acids. Germline-derived CDR1 and CDR2 are SGHTA and FQGNSA. CDR3 in amino acids: CASSSTGYNEQFF. The DNA for the CDR3 is TGTGCCAGCAGCTCGACTGGTTACAATGAGCAGTTCTTC.

This chain uses TRBV28 with TRBJ1-2, with D unresolved. The V gene lost 5 bases and the J gene lost 8 bases, with 15 bases spanning the gap. This CDR3 has 13 amino acids. Germline-derived CDR1 and CDR2 are MDHEN and SYDVKM. The CDR3 sequence: CASSPARQSGYTF. The CDR3 DNA follows: TGTGCCAGCAGTCCGGCCAGGCAATCCGGCTACACCTTC.

V is TRBV28 and J is TRBJ1-2; TRBD1 might be the D (6 bases). The CDR3 spans 16 residues. V lost 8 bases and J lost 5, with 24 bases in between. The V gene's germline CDR1 is MDHEN and CDR2 SYDVKM. The CDR3 is CASSLTPRGARYGYTF. In DNA form, the CDR3 reads TGTGCCAGCTCCCTCACGCCGCGGGGGGCGCGGTATGGCTACACCTTC.

V gene TRBV13 combines with J gene TRBJ2-1; TRBD2 matches at 10 bases. Germline CDR1 and CDR2: PRHDT and FYEKMQ (reference sequence). The CDR3 totals 17 residues. The V segment lost 0 bases and the J segment 7 bases; nucleotides outside the gene matches: 9. The CDR3 region is CASSLGWEETSGNEQFF. The CDR3 DNA reads TGTGCCAGCAGCTTAGGATGGGAGGAGACTAGCGGGAATGAGCAGTTCTTC.

This chain connects TRBV27 to TRBJ2-5, with D possibly being TRBD2 (8 bases). The J call may be in error: the DNA end matches TRBJ2-7 better. The germline V gene encodes CDR1 MNHEY and CDR2 SMNVEV (reference sequence). This CDR3 comprises 15 residues. The CDR3 reads CASTHPGRGPYEQYF. DNA for the CDR3: TGTGCCAGCACCCACCCCGGGAGGGGGCCCTACGAGCAGTACTTC.

V and J are TRBV14 and TRBJ1-3; D might be TRBD1 (5 bases). Looked up from germline, CDR1 is SGHDN and CDR2 is FVKESK. With 5 bases removed from V and 0 bases from J, the gap between germline ends came to 8 bases. This CDR3 region has 14 residues. The CDR3: CASSWTLSGNTIYF. DNA of the CDR3: TGTGCCAGCAGCTGGACACTCTCTGGAAACACCATATATTTT. Based on the CDR3 plus reference TRBV14 and TRBJ1-3, the full variable domain is EAGVTQFPSHSVIEKGQTVTLRCDPISGHDNLYWYRRVMGKEIKFLLHFVKESKQDESGMPNNRFLAERTGGTYSTLKVQPAELEDSGVYFCASSWTLSGNTIYFGEGSWLTVV.

V is TRBV2 and J is TRBJ1-2; D not certain. V was trimmed by 8 bases and J by 3 bases, leaving 4 bases between them. Germline V gives CDR1 SNHLY, CDR2 FYNNEI. CDR3 size: 10 residues. Written as DNA, the CDR3 is TGTGCCAGCCGCGACTATGGCTACACCTTC. Protein product: CASRDYGYTF.

The genes are TRBV5-8 and TRBJ2-2; the D gene is possibly TRBD2 (6 bases). Germline V gene lookup returns CDR1 SGHTS and CDR2 YDEGEE. V was trimmed by 6 bases and J by 2 bases, leaving 14 bases between them. The CDR3 sequence is 15 residues long. DNA of the CDR3: TGTGCCAGCATGATAGCGGCATCCAACACCGGGGAGCTGTTTTTT. Protein sequence: CASMIAASNTGELFF. Based on the CDR3 plus reference TRBV5-8 and TRBJ2-2, the full variable domain is EAGVTQSPTHLIKTRGQQATLRCSPISGHTSVYWYQQALGLGLQFLLWYDEGEERNRGNFPPRFSGRQFPNYSSELNVNALELEDSALYLCASMIAASNTGELFFGEGSRLTVL.

The chain links TRBV2 to TRBJ2-7, with TRBD2 identical over 8 bases. With 6 bases clipped from V and 4 bases from J, the junction kept 11 bases outside the gene matches. This CDR3 region has 15 residues. The V gene's germline CDR1 is SNHLY and CDR2 FYNNEI. The CDR3 region is CASSLWAGGLYEQYF. The CDR3, as DNA: TGTGCCAGCAGCCTCTGGGCGGGAGGACTATACGAGCAGTACTTC.

This chain joins TRBV29-1 and TRBJ2-7; TRBD2 aligns across 10 bases. Germline V gene sequence: CDR1 SQVTM, CDR2 ANQGSEA. CDR3 length: 13 amino acids. V trimming: 6 bases; J trimming: 7 bases; junction bases outside the gene matches: 9. CDR3 sequence (DNA): TGCAGCGTGGAGCGGGAGGGCGTAGGGGAGCAGTACTTC. Translating it yields CSVEREGVGEQYF.

CDR3 amino acids: CASSLGGTQTYNEQFF. CDR3 nucleotide sequence: TGTGCCAGCAGCTTGGGTGGGACACAAACCTACAATGAGCAGTTCTTC. The chain has TRBV5-8 and TRBJ2-1; TRBD1 might be the D (6 bases). Germline V gives CDR1 SGHTS, CDR2 YDEGEE. CDR3 length: 16 residues. Trimming left V 0 bases short and J 2 bases short, with 12 bases between.

The chain recombines TRBV28 with TRBJ2-7; no definite D call. V was clipped by 2 bases and J by 0 bases, with 8 bases between them. Looked up from germline, CDR1 is MDHEN and CDR2 is SYDVKM. The CDR3 has 14 amino acids. The CDR3 reads CASSLARNSYEQYF. As DNA, the CDR3 is TGTGCCAGCAGTTTAGCCAGGAACTCCTACGAGCAGTACTTC.

V usage is TRBV11-3 and J usage is TRBJ1-1, with D possibly being TRBD1 (5 bases). The germline gives CDR1 SGHNT, CDR2 YENEEA. Deletions cut 3 bases from V and 4 bases from J, with 12 bases between. The CDR3 extends over 14 amino acids. CDR3 protein: CASSFAQTATEAFF. DNA of the CDR3: TGTGCCAGCAGCTTTGCACAGACAGCCACTGAAGCTTTCTTT. Looking up the rest from reference TRBV11-3 and TRBJ1-1 gives the full variable domain: EAGVVQSPRYKIIEKKQPVAFWCNPISGHNTLYWYLQNLGQGPELLIRYENEEAVDDSQLPKDRFSAERLKGVDSTLKIQPAELGDSAVYLCASSFAQTATEAFFGQGTRLTVV.

The chain uses TRBV27 and TRBJ2-2; weak D call: TRBD2 (6 bases). V gave up 5 bases and J gave up 0 bases, with 16 bases separating them. This CDR3 has 17 residues. From germline, CDR1 is MNHEY and CDR2 SMNVEV (reference sequence). This CDR3 is CASSRHPGTSNTGELFF. For the CDR3, the DNA is TGTGCCAGCAGTCGTCACCCCGGGACTTCGAACACCGGGGAGCTGTTTTTT.

The chain joins TRBV28 to TRBJ2-7, with D tentatively TRBD1 (6 bases). CDR3 length equals 14 residues. V lost 1 base and J 3 bases, leaving 10 bases between the germline ends. Germline V gene sequence: CDR1 MDHEN, CDR2 SYDVKM. This CDR3 reads CASSLLGRGYEQYF. In DNA, the CDR3 is TGTGCCAGCAGTTTATTGGGCAGGGGCTACGAGCAGTACTTC.

This sequence joins TRBV7-8 and TRBJ1-1; D is possibly TRBD1 (6 bases). The germline V gene encodes CDR1 SGHVS and CDR2 FQNEAQ. Trimming stripped 3 bases from V and 11 bases from J, with 16 bases between. This CDR3 has 13 amino acids. The CDR3 loop is CASSFTGFLQAFF. The DNA of the CDR3 is TGTGCCAGCAGCTTTACAGGGTTCCTACAGGCTTTCTTT.

The CDR3 DNA reads as TGTGCCAGCAGCCCGAGCCCATCTGGCACAGATACGCAGTATTTT. Its translation: CASSPSPSGTDTQYF. This rearrangement joins TRBV27 to TRBJ2-3, with D uncertain. Trimming stripped 6 bases from V and 1 base from J, with 14 bases between. Germline V gene data show CDR1 as MNHEY and CDR2 as SMNVEV (reference sequence). CDR3 length equals 15 residues.

The chain joins TRBV20-1 to TRBJ2-7; 7 bases line up with TRBD1. Unmatched junction bases numbered 2, after V lost 3 bases and J lost 6 bases. The germline CDR1 and CDR2 sequences are DFQATT and SNEGSKA (reference sequence). The CDR3 is 11 amino acids. The CDR3 protein is CSASSGGEQYF. The CDR3 coding sequence is TGCAGTGCTAGTTCAGGGGGCGAGCAGTACTTC.

V is TRBV11-3 and J is TRBJ2-1; possibly TRBD2 for D (5 bases). V was trimmed by 4 bases and J by 4 bases, leaving 8 bases between them. The CDR3 sequence is 13 residues long. CDR1 SGHNT and CDR2 YENEEA come from the germline V gene. The CDR3 DNA reads TGTGCCAGCAGCTCGAGGACTTACAATGAGCAGTTCTTC. Protein product: CASSSRTYNEQFF.

This clone was seen once. V usage is TRBV6-4 and J usage is TRBJ1-2; D is undetermined. This CDR3 has 14 residues. V dropped 2 bases and J dropped 5 bases, with 12 bases sitting between them. Germline V gives CDR1 MRHNA, CDR2 SNTAGT. In DNA form, the CDR3 reads TGTGCCAGCAGTGACCATCATTCGGGTTATGGCTACACCTTC. Protein: CASSDHHSGYGYTF.